This T cell receptor (beta chain) was sequenced in a study of shared clonotypes between healthy human individuals. Libraries were prepared by immunoSEQ multiplex PCR; TCRdb keeps only in-frame clonotypes and omits some of them. This sample has about 1 million clones, with about 75% found just once. CDR1 is GTSNPN, CDR2 SVGIG, per germline (reference sequence). This CDR3 has 13 residues. Trimming took off 8 bases at V and 8 bases at J, with 19 bases between the two ends. This clone was seen a few times. What was sequenced was memory CD4+ T cells sorted from blood. Subset meaning: CD45RA-negative fraction. This sequence was found in a man between 18 and 29 years old in good health. V usage is TRBV30 and J usage is TRBJ2-1; perhaps D is TRBD1 or TRBD2 (5 bases each). The CDR3 nucleotides read TGTGCCCGTGGAGGCCCCCGGGGCGATGAGCAGTTCTTC. Translating gives CARGGPRGDEQFF.